The rows below give T cell receptor beta chains drawn from one sample of a study of identical twins' blood T cells. TCRdb fed the 5' RACE reads into MiXCR, producing one record per CDR3 protein. This sample has 350,000 to 400,000 distinct CDR3 sequences, with 28% found just once. The sample consisted of PBMCs. These receptors were obtained from a woman between 18 and 50 years old in good health. CDR3s include the opening cysteine and the closing phenylalanine or tryptophan. Fields, in order: D gene, clone size, CDR3 length, V gene, J gene, CDR3 protein, CDR3 DNA. The D gene is left open where the match is weak. Expanded clones get a size class; other rows say once, few or many, or leave the size out.

TRBD1,-,16,TRBV9,TRBJ1-1,CASSVVPQGADTEAFF,TGTGCCAGCAGCGTAGTTCCCCAGGGGGCGGACACTGAAGCTTTCTTT
-,once,14,TRBV12-3/TRBV12-4,TRBJ1-2,CASSPKGHYYSYTF,TGTGCCAGCAGCCCTAAAGGACATTACTATAGCTACACCTTC
-,-,13,TRBV29-1,TRBJ2-3,CSVAGRYTDTQYF,TGCAGCGTTGCAGGGAGGTATACAGATACGCAGTATTTT
TRBD1,few,13,TRBV29-1,TRBJ1-2,CSATGQGLNGYTF,TGCAGCGCCACTGGACAGGGGTTGAATGGCTACACCTTC
-,few,15,TRBV7-9,TRBJ2-7,CASSLGGTVTYEQYF,TGTGCCAGCAGCTTAGGAGGAACAGTAACCTACGAGCAGTACTTC
-,few,14,TRBV7-9,TRBJ2-2,CASSNGANTGELFF,TGTGCCAGCAGTAACGGGGCTAACACCGGGGAGCTGTTTTTT
TRBD1,-,15,TRBV20-1,TRBJ2-1,CGAGRTGRPNNEQFF,TGCGGTGCTGGGCGGACAGGTCGCCCCAACAATGAGCAGTTCTTC
TRBD2,-,15,TRBV20-1,TRBJ2-3,CSTTGGVPLTDTQYF,TGCAGTACTACCGGGGGGGTGCCGCTCACAGATACGCAGTATTTT
-,-,11,TRBV12-3/TRBV12-4,TRBJ2-1,CASRGGNEQFF,TGTGCCAGCAGGGGGGGCAATGAGCAGTTCTTC
-,few,11,TRBV10-3,TRBJ2-3,CAIGWADTQYF,TGTGCCATCGGCTGGGCAGATACGCAGTATTTT
-,few,14,TRBV20-1,TRBJ1-5,CSASHQGGNQPQHF,TGCAGTGCTAGTCACCAGGGCGGCAATCAGCCCCAGCATTTT
-,-,15,TRBV20-1,TRBJ1-4,CSARDTVTTNEKLFF,TGCAGTGCTAGAGACACAGTTACAACTAATGAAAAACTGTTTTTT
TRBD2,-,15,TRBV3-1,TRBJ2-1,CASSPRLAGGGEQFF,TGTGCCAGCAGCCCGCGACTAGCGGGAGGTGGTGAGCAGTTCTTC
TRBD2,few,15,TRBV11-2,TRBJ2-7,CASSRGSGGAGEQYF,TGTGCCAGCAGTAGAGGTAGCGGGGGGGCCGGCGAGCAGTACTTC
-,-,14,TRBV5-6,TRBJ1-5,CASSFGGGGQPQHF,TGTGCCAGCAGCTTCGGCGGGGGCGGTCAGCCCCAGCATTTT
TRBD2,few,14,TRBV7-9,TRBJ2-7,CASSLSGAYYEQYF,TGTGCCAGCAGCCTTAGCGGGGCCTACTACGAGCAGTACTTC
TRBD1,-,16,TRBV11-2,TRBJ1-1,CASSLLTGGMNTEAFF,TGTGCCAGCAGCTTGTTGACAGGGGGAATGAACACTGAAGCTTTCTTT
-,many,16,TRBV20-1,TRBJ2-1,CSARDQGFDSYNEQFF,TGCAGTGCTAGAGATCAGGGGTTCGACTCCTACAATGAGCAGTTCTTC
-,few,14,TRBV5-1,TRBJ2-3,CASSQNVGGDTQYF,TGCGCCAGCAGCCAGAACGTAGGGGGTGATACGCAGTATTTT
-,many,12,TRBV2,TRBJ2-2,CASTRGYGELFF,TGTGCCAGCACAAGGGGGTACGGGGAGCTGTTTTTT
-,-,14,TRBV4-2,TRBJ1-2,CASSQESFTGGYTF,TGTGCCAGCAGCCAAGAGTCCTTCACAGGAGGCTACACCTTC
-,-,15,TRBV13,TRBJ1-1,CASSPRMEVNTEAFF,TGTGCCAGCAGCCCCCGGATGGAGGTGAACACTGAAGCTTTCTTT
TRBD1,-,16,TRBV10-1,TRBJ2-7,CASSDAQGEECYEQYF,TGCGCCAGCAGTGATGCACAGGGGGAAGAATGCTACGAGCAGTACTTC
-,few,15,TRBV7-2,TRBJ2-7,CASSLEGQTTYEQYF,TGTGCCAGCAGCTTAGAAGGACAGACAACCTACGAGCAGTACTTC
-,-,14,TRBV20-1,TRBJ2-7,CSANRPDSSYEQYF,TGCAGTGCTAACCGACCCGACAGCTCCTACGAGCAGTACTTC
-,-,11,TRBV9,TRBJ2-1,CASSVGAEQFF,TGTGCCAGCAGCGTAGGAGCTGAGCAGTTCTTC
-,-,13,TRBV6-2/TRBV6-3,TRBJ1-5,CASRRTVGGPQHF,TGTGCCAGCAGGAGGACAGTCGGGGGGCCCCAGCATTTT
-,few,13,TRBV11-2,TRBJ1-1,CASSIAGKGEAFF,TGTGCCAGCAGCATCGCAGGGAAGGGGGAAGCTTTCTTT
TRBD1,-,17,TRBV7-6,TRBJ1-2,CASSVGQAGRFNYGYTF,TGTGCCAGCAGCGTTGGACAGGCCGGCAGATTTAACTATGGCTACACCTTC
TRBD2,few,16,TRBV11-3,TRBJ2-1,CASSLGVAGGQNEQFF,TGTGCCAGCAGCTTAGGAGTAGCGGGAGGGCAGAATGAGCAGTTCTTC
TRBD1,few,14,TRBV10-3,TRBJ2-1,CAVTGQTRNNEQFF,TGTGCCGTAACGGGACAGACACGAAACAATGAGCAGTTCTTC
TRBD1,many,13,TRBV29-1,TRBJ2-3,CSARQGVADTQYF,TGCAGCGCGAGACAGGGGGTTGCAGATACGCAGTATTTT
-,-,17,TRBV6-1,TRBJ1-5,CASSEAQRRGGNQPQHF,TGTGCCAGCAGTGAAGCGCAAAGGAGGGGTGGCAATCAGCCCCAGCATTTT
-,few,10,TRBV30,TRBJ2-1,CAWSEGEQFF,TGTGCCTGGAGCGAGGGTGAGCAGTTCTTC
-,-,14,TRBV19,TRBJ1-1,CASSPMDGNTEAFF,TGTGCCAGTAGTCCCATGGACGGGAACACTGAAGCTTTCTTT
TRBD2,few,15,TRBV6-2/TRBV6-3,TRBJ2-1,CASSYLAGGYNEQFF,TGCGCCAGCAGCTATTTAGCGGGAGGGTACAATGAGCAGTTCTTC
-,-,14,TRBV28,TRBJ1-2,CATTQPGAAYGYTF,TGTGCCACCACTCAGCCAGGGGCGGCCTATGGCTACACCTTC
-,-,14,TRBV6-2/TRBV6-3,TRBJ1-5,CASSYMTEDQPQHF,TGTGCCAGCAGTTACATGACAGAAGATCAGCCCCAGCATTTT
-,-,14,TRBV27,TRBJ2-3,CASSLLSLPDTQYF,TGTGCCAGCAGTTTATTGTCTCTACCAGATACGCAGTATTTT
TRBD1,-,15,TRBV5-1,TRBJ1-2,CASSVMTGRNHGYTF,TGCGCCAGCAGCGTCATGACAGGGAGGAACCATGGCTACACCTTC
TRBD2,-,14,TRBV20-1,TRBJ2-1,CGAGDLSSYNEQFF,TGCGGTGCGGGGGACTTGAGCTCCTACAATGAGCAGTTCTTC
TRBD1,few,14,TRBV7-9,TRBJ1-2,CASSPGTGENGYTF,TGTGCCAGCAGTCCCGGGACAGGCGAGAATGGCTACACCTTC
-,few,14,TRBV7-9,TRBJ1-1,CASGVTGVILEAFF,TGTGCCAGCGGGGTGACAGGTGTAATTCTTGAAGCTTTCTTT
-,few,15,TRBV6-2/TRBV6-3,TRBJ1-5,CASSRDQGSNQPQHF,TGTGCCAGCAGTCGGGACCAAGGGAGCAATCAGCCCCAGCATTTT
-,few,15,TRBV5-1,TRBJ1-1,CASSPGDLKGTEAFF,TGCGCCAGCAGCCCCGGGGATCTTAAGGGCACTGAAGCTTTCTTT
-,-,17,TRBV11-2,TRBJ2-7,CASSSIGGNRSSYEQYF,TGTGCCAGCAGCTCCATTGGAGGCAATCGGAGCTCCTACGAGCAGTACTTC
TRBD1,-,15,TRBV19,TRBJ2-4,CAVQGFGTAKNIQYF,TGTGCCGTACAGGGGTTTGGGACGGCCAAAAACATTCAGTACTTC
-,few,15,TRBV5-5,TRBJ2-1,CASSFDPITGSEQFF,TGTGCCAGCAGCTTCGACCCTATAACTGGGAGTGAGCAGTTCTTC
TRBD1,few,14,TRBV20-1,TRBJ1-4,CSAFHRGGDEKLFF,TGCAGTGCTTTTCACAGGGGCGGTGATGAAAAACTGTTTTTT
TRBD1,many,15,TRBV11-2,TRBJ1-5,CASSADRGLNQPQHF,TGTGCCAGCAGCGCCGACAGGGGGCTTAATCAGCCCCAGCATTTT
TRBD1,-,14,TRBV12-3/TRBV12-4,TRBJ1-5,CASSLSQGAQPQHF,TGTGCCAGCAGTTTAAGCCAGGGGGCACAGCCCCAGCATTTT
-,-,13,TRBV20-1,TRBJ2-2,CSASPSMTGELFF,TGCAGTGCTAGCCCCTCGATGACAGGGGAGCTGTTTTTT
-,-,14,TRBV24-1,TRBJ2-2,CATSDLKVPGELFF,TGTGCCACCAGTGACCTAAAAGTTCCGGGGGAGCTGTTTTTT